This T cell receptor beta chain was captured in a study of cytotoxic CD8 clonotypes in ibrutinib-treated CLL. Study results and caveats: There were few public clonotypes, and on treatment they contracted or stayed stable. While tracking circulating CD8+ T-cell counts, baseline clonality exceeded that of age-matched healthy donors.

The data were produced by immunoSEQ multiplex PCR, yet TCRdb's version contains in-frame clones alone and is incomplete. Among tens of thousands of clones, 53% were seen once, and the ten largest hold approximately 32%. Germline V gene lookup returns CDR1 KGHSH and CDR2 LQKENI. CDR3 size: 13 residues. Notes on this clone: Its target is not known. The junction shows a germline mismatch at one end, possibly a read error.

This TCR derives from a human donor with chronic lymphocytic leukemia. Material: PBMCs, obtained after 12 months of ibrutinib treatment. The rearrangement links TRBV18 to TRBJ1-2, with 8 positions matching TRBD1. CDR3 bases: TGTGCCAGCTCCCTACAGGGGGACTATGACTACACCTTC. Translation gives CASSLQGDYDYTF.